This T cell receptor beta chain was sequenced for a study of tumor-infiltrating lymphocytes in primary liver carcinoma. Production of TCR beta cDNA used around 0.45 ug total RNA together with a constant-region primer. Construction of TCR beta libraries relied on three successive nested multiplex PCR rounds employing slightly modified ARM-PCR. With TRBV1-TRBV30 forward primers and a C-beta reverse primer, the first two PCR rounds were run for around 10 cycles each. TCRdb reprocessed the multiplex PCR reads via MiXCR and lists one record per CDR3 protein. The sample lists approximately 80,000 distinct CDR3 sequences, 69% seen once, with approximately 26% in the top ten. From unsorted bulk tissue weighing roughly 19-32 mg, DNA and RNA were co-extracted. The V and J ends lost 6 bases and 5 bases respectively, with 12 bases between them. The CDR3 spans 13 residues. Germline values: CDR1 SGHDT, CDR2 YYEEEE.

The chain has TRBV5-6 and TRBJ2-1; D is perhaps TRBD1 or TRBD2 (6 bases each). Sequenced input: tumor-adjacent normal liver tissue. The clonotype comes from a man aged 35 to 55 with primary liver carcinoma and hepatitis B virus infection. Here the CDR3 reads CASTRGPNNEQFF. The CDR3 bases are TGTGCCAGCACCCGGGGGCCCAACAATGAGCAGTTCTTC.